This paragraph covers one T cell receptor (beta chain) sequence. Authors' analysis steps: By means of reference gene primer amplification, nucleated cell counts were estimated. Assay used: immunoSEQ multiplex PCR; TCRdb lists only in-frame clones, some missing. D and trimming come from the DNA, and the V and J calls and clone size come from that table. The sample consists of about 280,000 clones, roughly 88% of them appearing once. These data originate in a study of blood T cell repertoires in COVID-19. Looking at the study overall: COVID-19 samples from acute and convalescent phases originated in the United States, Italy and Spain. T cells, B-cell-depleted T cells, or PBMCs supplied cDNA or gDNA.

The CDR3 is made up of 16 amino acids. The germline gives CDR1 SGDLS, CDR2 YYNGEE. The V end was cut by 3 bases, the J end by 0 bases, with 15 bases between. This clonotype was obtained from a man younger than 35 with active or convalescent COVID-19. The sequencing input was peripheral blood. This chain joins TRBV9 and TRBJ1-2; D unresolved. The CDR3 nucleotides are TGTGCCAGCAGCGCCTCGTTGGCCGAAGCTAACTATGGCTACACCTTC. Amino acids: CASSASLAEANYGYTF.